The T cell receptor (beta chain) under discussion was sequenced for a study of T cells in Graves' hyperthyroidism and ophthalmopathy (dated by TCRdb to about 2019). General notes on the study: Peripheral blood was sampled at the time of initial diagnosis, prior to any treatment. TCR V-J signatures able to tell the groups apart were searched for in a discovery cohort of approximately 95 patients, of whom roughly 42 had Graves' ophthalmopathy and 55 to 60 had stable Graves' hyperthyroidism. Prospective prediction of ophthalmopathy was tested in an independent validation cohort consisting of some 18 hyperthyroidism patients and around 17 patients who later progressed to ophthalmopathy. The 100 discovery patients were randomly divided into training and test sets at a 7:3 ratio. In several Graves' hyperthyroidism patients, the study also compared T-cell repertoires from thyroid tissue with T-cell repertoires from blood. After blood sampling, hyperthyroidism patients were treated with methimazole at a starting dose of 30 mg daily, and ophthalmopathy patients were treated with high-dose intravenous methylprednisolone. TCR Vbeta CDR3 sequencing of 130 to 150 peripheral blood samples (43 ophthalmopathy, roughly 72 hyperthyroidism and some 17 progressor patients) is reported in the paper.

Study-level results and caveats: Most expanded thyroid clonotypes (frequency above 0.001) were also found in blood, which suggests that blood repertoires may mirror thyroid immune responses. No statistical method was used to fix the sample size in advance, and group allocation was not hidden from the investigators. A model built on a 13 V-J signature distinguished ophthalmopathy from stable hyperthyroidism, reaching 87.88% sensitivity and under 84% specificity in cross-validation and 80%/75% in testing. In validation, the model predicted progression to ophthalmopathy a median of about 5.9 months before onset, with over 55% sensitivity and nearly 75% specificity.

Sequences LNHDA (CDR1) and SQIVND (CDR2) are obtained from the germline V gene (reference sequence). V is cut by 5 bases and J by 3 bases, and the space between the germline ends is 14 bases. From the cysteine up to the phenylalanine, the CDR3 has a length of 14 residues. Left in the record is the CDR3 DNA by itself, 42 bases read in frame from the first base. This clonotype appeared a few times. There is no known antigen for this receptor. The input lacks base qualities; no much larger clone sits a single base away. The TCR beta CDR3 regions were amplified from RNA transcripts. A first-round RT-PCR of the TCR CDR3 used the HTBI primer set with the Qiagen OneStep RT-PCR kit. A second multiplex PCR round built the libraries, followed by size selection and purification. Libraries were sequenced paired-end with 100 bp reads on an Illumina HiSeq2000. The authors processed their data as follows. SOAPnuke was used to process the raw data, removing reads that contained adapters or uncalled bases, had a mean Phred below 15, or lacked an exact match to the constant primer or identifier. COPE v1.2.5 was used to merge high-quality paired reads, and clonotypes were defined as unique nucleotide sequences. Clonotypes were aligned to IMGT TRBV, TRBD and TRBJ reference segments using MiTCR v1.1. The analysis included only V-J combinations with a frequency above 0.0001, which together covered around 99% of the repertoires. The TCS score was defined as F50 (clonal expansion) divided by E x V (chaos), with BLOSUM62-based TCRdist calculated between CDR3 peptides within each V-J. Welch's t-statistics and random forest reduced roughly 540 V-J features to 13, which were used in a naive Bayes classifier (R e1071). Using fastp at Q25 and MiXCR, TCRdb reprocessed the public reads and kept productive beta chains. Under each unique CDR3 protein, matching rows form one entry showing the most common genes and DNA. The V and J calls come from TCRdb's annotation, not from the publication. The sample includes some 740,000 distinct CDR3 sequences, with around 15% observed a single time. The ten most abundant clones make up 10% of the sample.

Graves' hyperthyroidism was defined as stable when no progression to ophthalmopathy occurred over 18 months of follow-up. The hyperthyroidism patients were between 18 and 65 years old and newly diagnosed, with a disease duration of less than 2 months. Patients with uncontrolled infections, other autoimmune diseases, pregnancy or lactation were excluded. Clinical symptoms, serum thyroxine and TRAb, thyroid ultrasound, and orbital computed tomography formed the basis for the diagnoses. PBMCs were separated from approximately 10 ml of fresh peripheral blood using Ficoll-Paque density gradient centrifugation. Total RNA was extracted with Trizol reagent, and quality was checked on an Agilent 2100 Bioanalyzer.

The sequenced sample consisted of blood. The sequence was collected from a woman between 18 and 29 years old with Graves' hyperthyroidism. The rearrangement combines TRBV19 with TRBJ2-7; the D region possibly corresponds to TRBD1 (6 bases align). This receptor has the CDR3 CASSPLDRFYEQYF. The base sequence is TGTGCCAGTAGTCCGCTGGACAGATTCTACGAGCAGTACTTC. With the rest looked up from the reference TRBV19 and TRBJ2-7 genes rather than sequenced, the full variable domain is DGGITQSPKYLFRKEGQNVTLSCEQNLNHDAMYWYRQDPGQGLRLIYYSQIVNDFQKGDIAEGYSVSREKKESFPLTVTSAQKNPTAFYLCASSPLDRFYEQYFGPGTRLTVT.